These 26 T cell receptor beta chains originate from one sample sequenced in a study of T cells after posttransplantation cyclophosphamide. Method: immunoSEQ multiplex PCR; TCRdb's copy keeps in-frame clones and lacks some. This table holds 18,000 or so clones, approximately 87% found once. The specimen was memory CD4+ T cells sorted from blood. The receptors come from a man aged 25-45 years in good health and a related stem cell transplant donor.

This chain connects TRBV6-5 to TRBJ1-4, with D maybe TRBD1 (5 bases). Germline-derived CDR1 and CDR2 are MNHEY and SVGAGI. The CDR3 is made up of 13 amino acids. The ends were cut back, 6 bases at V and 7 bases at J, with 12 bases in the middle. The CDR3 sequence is CASRGGTVEKLFF. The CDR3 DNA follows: TGTGCCAGCAGGGGCGGGACGGTTGAAAAACTGTTTTTT.

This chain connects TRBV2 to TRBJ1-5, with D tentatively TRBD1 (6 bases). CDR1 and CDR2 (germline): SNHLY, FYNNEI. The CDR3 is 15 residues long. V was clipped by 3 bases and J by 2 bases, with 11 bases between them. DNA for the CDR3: TGTGCCAGCAGTGAGCTAGAGGGGGGCAATCAGCCCCAGCATTTT. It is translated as CASSELEGGNQPQHF.

This CDR3 reads CASSAQWGGDNEQFF. CDR3 coding DNA: TGTGCCAGCAGTGCCCAGTGGGGCGGGGACAATGAGCAGTTCTTC. This sequence joins TRBV6-1 and TRBJ2-1; D may be TRBD2 (6 bases). CDR3 size: 15 residues. The germline V gene encodes CDR1 MNHNS and CDR2 SASEGT. V shed 4 bases and J shed 5 bases, with 15 bases lying between them.

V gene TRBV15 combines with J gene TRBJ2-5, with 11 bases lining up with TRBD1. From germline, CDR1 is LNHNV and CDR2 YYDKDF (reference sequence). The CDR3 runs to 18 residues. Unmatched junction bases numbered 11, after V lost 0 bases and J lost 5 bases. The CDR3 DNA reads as TGTGCCACCAGCAGAGATTTTTGGGGGACAGGGGGTAAGGAGACCCAGTACTTC. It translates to CATSRDFWGTGGKETQYF.

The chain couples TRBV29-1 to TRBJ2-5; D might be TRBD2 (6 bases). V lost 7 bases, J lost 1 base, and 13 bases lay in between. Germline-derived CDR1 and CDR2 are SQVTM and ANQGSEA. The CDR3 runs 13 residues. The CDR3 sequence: CSARDFAQETQYF. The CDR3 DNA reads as TGCAGCGCCCGGGACTTCGCCCAAGAGACCCAGTACTTC. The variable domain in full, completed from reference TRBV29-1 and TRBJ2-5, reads SAVISQKPSRDICQRGTSLTIQCQVDSQVTMMFWYRQQPGQSLTLIATANQGSEATYESGFVIDKFPISRPNLTFSTLTVSNMSPEDSSIYLCSARDFAQETQYFGPGTRLLVL.

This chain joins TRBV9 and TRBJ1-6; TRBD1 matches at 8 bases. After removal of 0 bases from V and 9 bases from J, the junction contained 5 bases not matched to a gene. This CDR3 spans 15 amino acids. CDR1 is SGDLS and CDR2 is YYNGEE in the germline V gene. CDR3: CASSVEAGGFSPLHF. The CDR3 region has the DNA TGTGCCAGCAGCGTAGAGGCAGGGGGCTTTTCACCCCTCCACTTT. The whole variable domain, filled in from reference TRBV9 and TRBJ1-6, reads DSGVTQTPKHLITATGQRVTLRCSPRSGDLSVYWYQQSLDQGLQFLIQYYNGEERAKGNILERFSAQQFPDLHSELNLSSLELGDSALYFCASSVEAGGFSPLHFGNGTRLTVT.

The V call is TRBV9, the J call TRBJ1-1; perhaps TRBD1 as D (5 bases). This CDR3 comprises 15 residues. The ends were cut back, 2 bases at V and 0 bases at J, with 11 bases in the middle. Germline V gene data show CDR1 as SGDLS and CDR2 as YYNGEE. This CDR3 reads CASSVSTEMNTEAFF. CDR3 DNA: TGTGCCAGCAGCGTCTCGACAGAGATGAACACTGAAGCTTTCTTT.

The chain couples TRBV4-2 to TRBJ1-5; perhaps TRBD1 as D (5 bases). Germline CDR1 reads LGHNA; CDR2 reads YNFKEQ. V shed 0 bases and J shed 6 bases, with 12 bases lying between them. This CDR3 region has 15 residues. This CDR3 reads CASSQEQGYRQPQHF. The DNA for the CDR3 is TGTGCCAGCAGCCAAGAGCAGGGTTACCGTCAGCCCCAGCATTTT.

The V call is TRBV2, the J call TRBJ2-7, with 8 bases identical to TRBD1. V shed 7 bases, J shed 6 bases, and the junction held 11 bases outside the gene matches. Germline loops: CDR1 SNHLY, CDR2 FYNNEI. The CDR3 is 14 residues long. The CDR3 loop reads CASKGRNRGTEQYF. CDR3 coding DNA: TGTGCCAGCAAAGGAAGGAACAGGGGGACCGAGCAGTACTTC. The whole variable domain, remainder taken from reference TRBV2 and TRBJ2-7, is EPEVTQTPSHQVTQMGQEVILRCVPISNHLYFYWYRQILGQKVEFLVSFYNNEISEKSEIFDDQFSVERPDGSNFTLKIRSTKLEDSAMYFCASKGRNRGTEQYFGPGTRLTVT.

The CDR3 reads CASSRDRGAGQETQYF. The CDR3 DNA follows: TGCGCCAGCAGCAGGGACAGGGGAGCGGGGCAAGAGACCCAGTACTTC. The gene calls are TRBV5-1 and TRBJ2-5; 10 nucleotides line up with TRBD1. Germline assignment: CDR1 SGHRS and CDR2 YFSETQ. This CDR3 spans 16 amino acids. V was clipped by 4 bases and J by 2 bases; unmatched bases: 8.

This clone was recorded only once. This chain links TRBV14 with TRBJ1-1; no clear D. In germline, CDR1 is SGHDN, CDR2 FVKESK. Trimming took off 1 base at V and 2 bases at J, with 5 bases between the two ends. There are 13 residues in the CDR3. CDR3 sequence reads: CASSQGPNTEAFF. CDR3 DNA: TGTGCCAGCAGCCAAGGGCCCAACACTGAAGCTTTCTTT.

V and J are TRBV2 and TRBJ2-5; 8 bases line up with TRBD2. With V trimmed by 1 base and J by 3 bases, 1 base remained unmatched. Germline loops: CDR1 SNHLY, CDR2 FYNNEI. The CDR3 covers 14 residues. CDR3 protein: CASSEGTSKETQYF. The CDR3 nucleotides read TGTGCCAGCAGTGAAGGGACTAGCAAAGAGACCCAGTACTTC.

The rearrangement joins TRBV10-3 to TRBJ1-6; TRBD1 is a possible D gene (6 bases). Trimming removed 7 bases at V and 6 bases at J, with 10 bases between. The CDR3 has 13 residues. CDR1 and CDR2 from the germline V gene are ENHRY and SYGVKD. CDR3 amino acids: CAITTGLNSPLHF. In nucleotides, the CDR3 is TGTGCCATCACTACAGGGCTTAATTCACCCCTCCACTTT.

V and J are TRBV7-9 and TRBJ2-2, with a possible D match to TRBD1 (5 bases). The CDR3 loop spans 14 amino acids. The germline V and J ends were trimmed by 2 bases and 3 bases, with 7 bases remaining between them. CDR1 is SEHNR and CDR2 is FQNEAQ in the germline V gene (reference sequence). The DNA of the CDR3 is TGTGCCAGCAGCTTACAGGGTCACACCGGGGAGCTGTTTTTT. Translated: CASSLQGHTGELFF. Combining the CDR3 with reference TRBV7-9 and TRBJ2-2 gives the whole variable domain DTGVSQNPRHKITKRGQNVTFRCDPISEHNRLYWYRQTLGQGPEFLTYFQNEAQLEKSRLLSDRFSAERPKGSFSTLEIQRTEQGDSAMYLCASSLQGHTGELFFGEGSRLTVL.

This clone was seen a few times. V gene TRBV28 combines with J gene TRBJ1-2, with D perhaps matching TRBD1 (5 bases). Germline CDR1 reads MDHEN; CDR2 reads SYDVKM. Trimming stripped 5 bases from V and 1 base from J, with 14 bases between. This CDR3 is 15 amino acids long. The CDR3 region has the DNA TGTGCCAGCAGTACTACGGGGGGTTTTAACTATGGCTACACCTTC. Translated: CASSTTGGFNYGYTF.

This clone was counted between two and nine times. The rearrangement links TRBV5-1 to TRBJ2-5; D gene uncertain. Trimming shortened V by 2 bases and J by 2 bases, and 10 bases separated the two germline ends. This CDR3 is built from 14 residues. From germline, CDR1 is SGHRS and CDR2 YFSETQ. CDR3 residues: CASSFGLEQETQYF. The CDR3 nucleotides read TGCGCCAGCAGCTTCGGTCTAGAGCAAGAGACCCAGTACTTC.

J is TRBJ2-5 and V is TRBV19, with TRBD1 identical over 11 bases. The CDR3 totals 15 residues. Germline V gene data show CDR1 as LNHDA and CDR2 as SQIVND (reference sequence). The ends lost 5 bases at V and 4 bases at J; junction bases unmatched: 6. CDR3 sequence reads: CASSATGTGGETQYF. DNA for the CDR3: TGTGCCAGTAGTGCAACCGGGACAGGGGGAGAGACCCAGTACTTC.

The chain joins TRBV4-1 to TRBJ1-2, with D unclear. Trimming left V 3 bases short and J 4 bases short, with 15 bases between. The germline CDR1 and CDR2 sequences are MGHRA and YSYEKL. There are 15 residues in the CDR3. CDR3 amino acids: CASSHPAGESYGYTF. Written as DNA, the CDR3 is TGCGCCAGCAGCCACCCTGCGGGCGAGAGCTATGGCTACACCTTC.

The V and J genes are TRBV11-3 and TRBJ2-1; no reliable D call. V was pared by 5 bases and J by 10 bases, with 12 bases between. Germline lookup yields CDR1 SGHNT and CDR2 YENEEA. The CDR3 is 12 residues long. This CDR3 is CASSRRTYEQFF. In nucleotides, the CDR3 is TGTGCCAGCAGCCGAAGAACCTACGAGCAGTTCTTC.

CDR3 nucleotides: TGTGCCAGCAGCCTCGGGGACAGGGTTTCACCCCTCCACTTT. Translating it yields CASSLGDRVSPLHF. V usage is TRBV13 and J usage is TRBJ1-6; 9 bases agree with TRBD1. V gave up 5 bases and J gave up 9 bases; unmatched junction bases: 5. The CDR3 is 14 residues long. In germline, CDR1 is PRHDT, CDR2 FYEKMQ (reference sequence). Complete variable domain (other parts from reference TRBV13 and TRBJ1-6): AAGVIQSPRHLIKEKRETATLKCYPIPRHDTVYWYQQGPGQDPQFLISFYEKMQSDKGSIPDRFSAQQFSDYHSELNMSSLELGDSALYFCASSLGDRVSPLHFGNGTRLTVT.

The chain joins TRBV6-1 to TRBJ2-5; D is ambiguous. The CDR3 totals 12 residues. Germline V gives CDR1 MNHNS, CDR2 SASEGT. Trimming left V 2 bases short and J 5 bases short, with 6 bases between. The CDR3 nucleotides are TGTGCCAGCAGTGAAATCCAGGAGACCCAGTACTTC. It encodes CASSEIQETQYF.

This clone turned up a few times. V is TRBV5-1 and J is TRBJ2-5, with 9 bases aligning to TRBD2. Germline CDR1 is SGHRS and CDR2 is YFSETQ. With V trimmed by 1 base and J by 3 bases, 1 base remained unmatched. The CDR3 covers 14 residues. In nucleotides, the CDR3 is TGCGCCAGCAGCTTGTGGACTAGCGAAGAGACCCAGTACTTC. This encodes CASSLWTSEETQYF.

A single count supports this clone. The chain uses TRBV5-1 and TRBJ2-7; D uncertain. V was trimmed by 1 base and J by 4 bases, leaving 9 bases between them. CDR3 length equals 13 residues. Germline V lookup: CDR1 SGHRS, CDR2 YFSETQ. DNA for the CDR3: TGCGCCAGCAGCTTGCGATCCCGGTACGAGCAGTACTTC. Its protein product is CASSLRSRYEQYF.

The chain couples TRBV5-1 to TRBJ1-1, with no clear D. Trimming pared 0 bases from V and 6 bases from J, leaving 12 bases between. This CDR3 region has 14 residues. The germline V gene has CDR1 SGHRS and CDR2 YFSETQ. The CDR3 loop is CASSLGHREAEAFF. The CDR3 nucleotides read TGCGCCAGCAGCTTGGGTCACCGAGAGGCTGAAGCTTTCTTT.

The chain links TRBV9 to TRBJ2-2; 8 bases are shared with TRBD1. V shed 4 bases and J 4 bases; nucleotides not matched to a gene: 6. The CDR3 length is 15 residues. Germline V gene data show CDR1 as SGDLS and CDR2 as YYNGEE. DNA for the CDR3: TGTGCCAGCAGCCCGGGGACAGGTAGCACCGGGGAGCTGTTTTTT. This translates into CASSPGTGSTGELFF.

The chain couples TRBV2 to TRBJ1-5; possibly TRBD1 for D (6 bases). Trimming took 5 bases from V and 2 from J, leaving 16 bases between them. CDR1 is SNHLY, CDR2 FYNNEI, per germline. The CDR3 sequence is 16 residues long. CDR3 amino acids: CASSTDRTRGNQPQHF. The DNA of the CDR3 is TGTGCCAGCAGTACCGACAGGACCCGCGGCAATCAGCCCCAGCATTTT.